One sample yielded the 10 T cell receptor beta chains listed below, sequenced in a study of blood T cell repertoires in COVID-19. Sequencing used immunoSEQ multiplex PCR; TCRdb keeps in-frame clones, though not all of them. Altogether almost 300,000 clones are present, roughly 86% being singletons, with the ten largest covering approximately 12%. The sequenced sample was peripheral blood. These receptor sequences come from a woman aged 25-40 years with COVID-19, enrolled during active disease.

A remark on this clone: Since no conserved phenylalanine or tryptophan closes the CDR3, a read error is the likely cause. The J gene is TRBJ2-3, the V gene TRBV5-6; D is possibly TRBD2 (7 bases). This CDR3 has 16 amino acids. The ends were cut back, 4 bases at V and 4 bases at J, with 19 bases in the middle. Germline-derived CDR1 and CDR2 are SGHDT and YYEEEE. CDR3 nucleotides: TGTGCCAGCAGCCCCCCGTGGGCGGGGGCCCCAGATACGCAGTATTCT. This gives the protein CASSPPWAGAPDTQYS.

The genes are TRBV12-5 and TRBJ2-3; the match to TRBD2 covers 8 bases. The CDR3 sequence is 18 residues long. The germline V gene encodes CDR1 LGHNT and CDR2 FRNRAP. V dropped 1 base and J dropped 3; count of bases not matched to a gene: 12. CDR3 coding DNA: TGTGCTAGTGGTTTGGCCCTAGCGACTAGCGTCCGAACAGATACGCAGTATTTT. Encoded protein: CASGLALATSVRTDTQYF.

The rearrangement uses TRBV7-9 and TRBJ2-5; D uncertain. The CDR3 extends over 13 amino acids. The V gene's germline CDR1 is SEHNR and CDR2 FQNEAQ (reference sequence). V lost 2 bases and J lost 2, with 6 bases in between. The CDR3 is CASSLWQQETQYF. In DNA, the CDR3 is TGTGCCAGCAGCTTATGGCAGCAAGAGACCCAGTACTTC.

This chain links TRBV7-9 with TRBJ2-1, with 14 positions matching TRBD2. J was trimmed by 5 bases and V by 5 bases; bases with no gene match: 5. The CDR3 sequence is 16 residues long. Germline CDR1 SEHNR, CDR2 FQNEAQ (reference sequence). The CDR3 DNA follows: TGTGCCAGCAGCGAGGGACTAGCGGGGGTTAACAATGAGCAGTTCTTC. Protein sequence: CASSEGLAGVNNEQFF.

The genes are TRBV28 and TRBJ1-5; possible D gene TRBD1, 5 bases. Trimming removed 1 base from V and 0 bases from J, with 7 bases in between. In germline, CDR1 is MDHEN, CDR2 SYDVKM. The length of the CDR3 is 15 residues. In DNA form, the CDR3 reads TGTGCCAGCAGTTTATCAGGGCATAGCAATCAGCCCCAGCATTTT. This codes for CASSLSGHSNQPQHF. Full variable domain (missing parts from reference TRBV28 and TRBJ1-5): DVKVTQSSRYLVKRTGEKVFLECVQDMDHENMFWYRQDPGLGLRLIYFSYDVKMKEKGDIPEGYSVSREKKERFSLILESASTNQTSMYLCASSLSGHSNQPQHFGDGTRLSIL.

This chain links TRBV5-1 with TRBJ2-1; the match to TRBD2 covers 14 bases. Germline loops: CDR1 SGHRS, CDR2 YFSETQ. This CDR3 region has 17 residues. V shed 8 bases, J shed 0 bases, and the junction held 7 bases outside the gene matches. The CDR3 DNA sequence: TGCGCCAGTAGGACTAGCGGGGGGCCCAACTCCTACAATGAGCAGTTCTTC. Translating it yields CASRTSGGPNSYNEQFF. Using reference TRBV5-1 and TRBJ2-1 for the parts outside the CDR3, the full variable domain is KAGVTQTPRYLIKTRGQQVTLSCSPISGHRSVSWYQQTPGQGLQFLFEYFSETQRNKGNFPGRFSGRQFSNSRSEMNVSTLELGDSALYLCASRTSGGPNSYNEQFFGPGTRLTVL.

V usage is TRBV28 and J usage is TRBJ1-6; a weak D match, TRBD1 (6 bases). Germline CDR1 MDHEN, CDR2 SYDVKM. V dropped 3 bases and J dropped 7 bases, with 19 bases sitting between them. The CDR3 consists of 17 residues. Here the CDR3 DNA reads TGTGCCAGCAGTTTCGGATTCCCAGAGGGGGAGAATTCACCCCTCCACTTT. Translated: CASSFGFPEGENSPLHF. The full variable domain, completed using reference TRBV28 and TRBJ1-6, is DVKVTQSSRYLVKRTGEKVFLECVQDMDHENMFWYRQDPGLGLRLIYFSYDVKMKEKGDIPEGYSVSREKKERFSLILESASTNQTSMYLCASSFGFPEGENSPLHFGNGTRLTVT.

The chain links TRBV4-1 to TRBJ2-5, with 9 positions matching TRBD2. The length of the CDR3 is 17 residues. With 4 bases clipped from V and 4 bases from J, the junction kept 13 bases outside the gene matches. Germline assignment: CDR1 MGHRA and CDR2 YSYEKL. CDR3 sequence reads: CASSRSGAGGARETQYF. DNA for the CDR3: TGCGCCAGCAGCCGATCGGGGGCGGGAGGGGCGAGAGAGACCCAGTACTTC.

V and J are TRBV5-1 and TRBJ1-5; D gene ambiguous. The CDR3 consists of 15 residues. The ends were cut back, 0 bases at V and 6 bases at J, with 13 bases in the middle. Germline V CDR1 and CDR2: SGHRS, YFSETQ. The CDR3 coding sequence is TGCGCCAGCAGCTTGGGAGACCTGGCGGGTCAGCCCCAGCATTTT. This encodes CASSLGDLAGQPQHF.

With regard to this clone: This specimen includes other DNA sequences encoding the same CDR3. The genes are TRBV7-9 and TRBJ1-2; 7 positions agree with TRBD1. The CDR3 spans 13 residues. Germline lookup yields CDR1 SEHNR and CDR2 FQNEAQ (reference sequence). Trimming removed 3 bases from V and 8 bases from J; junction bases left unmatched: 6. The CDR3 is CASSLGQGGGYTF. The CDR3 coding sequence is TGTGCCAGCAGCTTGGGCCAGGGGGGCGGCTACACCTTC.